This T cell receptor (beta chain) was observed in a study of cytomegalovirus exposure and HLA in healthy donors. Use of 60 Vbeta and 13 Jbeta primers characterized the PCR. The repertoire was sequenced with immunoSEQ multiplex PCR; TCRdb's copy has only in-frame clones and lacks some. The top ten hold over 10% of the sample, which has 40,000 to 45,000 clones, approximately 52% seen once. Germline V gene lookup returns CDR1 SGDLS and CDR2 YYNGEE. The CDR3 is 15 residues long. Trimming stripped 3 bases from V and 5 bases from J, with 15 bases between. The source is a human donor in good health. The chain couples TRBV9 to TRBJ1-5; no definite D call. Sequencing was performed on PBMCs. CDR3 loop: CASSAAPLAHQPQHF. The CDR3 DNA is TGTGCCAGCAGCGCCGCACCACTAGCCCATCAGCCCCAGCATTTT.